The T cell receptor (beta chain) described here comes from a study of Ad26.COV2.S vaccination and SARS-CoV-2 variants. Across the study: The study gave Ad26.COV2.S intramuscularly, once or twice 56 days apart.

As for treatment: approximately 18 received Ad26.COV2.S at low or high dose, single or two shots; 5 received placebo; per-sample allocation not given. All samples were drawn on day 63, counting from the first vaccine or placebo injection. Immunization relied on an Ad26 vector, which expressed Wuhan-strain SARS-CoV-2 spike. Measured with immunoSEQ multiplex PCR; TCRdb has only the in-frame clones, and not every one. This sample has under 250,000 clones; around nine tenths occur once, and the top ten carry roughly 3%. V gave up 5 bases and J gave up 1 base, with 9 bases separating them. CDR3 length: 13 residues. From germline, CDR1 is SGHRS and CDR2 YFSETQ.

This clonotype originated in a person between 18 and 60 years old who received the Ad26.COV2.S COVID-19 vaccine or a placebo. The sequencing here drew on peripheral blood, taken in a trial of Ad26.COV2.S vaccine versus placebo. This chain links TRBV5-1 with TRBJ1-1, with a possible D match to TRBD1 (5 bases). The CDR3 region is CASRDQGNTEAFF. The CDR3, as DNA: TGCGCCAGCAGGGACCAGGGGAACACTGAAGCTTTCTTT.